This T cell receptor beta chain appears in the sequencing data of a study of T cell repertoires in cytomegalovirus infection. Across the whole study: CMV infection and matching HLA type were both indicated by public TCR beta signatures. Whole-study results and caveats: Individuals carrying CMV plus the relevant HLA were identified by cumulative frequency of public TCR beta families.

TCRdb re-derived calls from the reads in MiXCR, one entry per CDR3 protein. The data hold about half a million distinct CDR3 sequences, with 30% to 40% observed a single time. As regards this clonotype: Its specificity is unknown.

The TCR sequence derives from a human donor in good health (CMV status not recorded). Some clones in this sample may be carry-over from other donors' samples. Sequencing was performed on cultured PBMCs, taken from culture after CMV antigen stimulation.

The chain's CDR3 is CASSLVKEDIQYF. The CDR3 DNA sequence: TGTGCCAGCAGCTTAGTAAAAGAGGACATTCAGTACTTC. This chain links TRBV7-2 with TRBJ2-4; D ambiguous. The germline CDR1 and CDR2 sequences are SGHTA and FQGNSA. Trimming cost V 1 base and J 8 bases, with 9 bases left between them. The CDR3 extends over 13 amino acids.